This passage covers 17 T cell receptor beta chains from one sample sequenced in a study of blood T cell repertoires in COVID-19. The repertoire was sequenced with immunoSEQ multiplex PCR; TCRdb's copy has only in-frame clones and lacks some. The sample yields roughly 150,000 clones, around 77% seen once. The sequenced sample consisted of peripheral blood. These receptors came from a man in his 70s with acute or convalescent COVID-19.

The chain recombines TRBV7-2 with TRBJ2-7; possible D gene TRBD1, 6 bases. Germline CDR1 reads SGHTA; CDR2 reads FQGNSA. V was clipped by 1 base and J by 6 bases, with 16 bases between them. This CDR3 has 15 amino acids. This chain's CDR3 is CASSLEMGQRAEQYF. CDR3 bases: TGTGCCAGCAGCTTAGAGATGGGACAACGGGCCGAGCAGTACTTC.

The gene calls are TRBV6-5 and TRBJ2-3, with 10 bases that match TRBD2. J gave up 4 bases and V 4 bases, and 8 bases lay outside the gene matches. Germline loops: CDR1 MNHEY, CDR2 SVGAGI. This CDR3 has 16 residues. The CDR3 sequence is CASSSVSGGPPDTQYF. The CDR3 DNA reads TGTGCCAGCAGTTCCGTTAGCGGGGGGCCCCCAGATACGCAGTATTTT.

The chain combines TRBV5-6 with TRBJ1-2, with D possibly matching TRBD1 (5 bases). This CDR3 is built from 18 residues. V was cut by 4 bases and J by 1 base, with 23 bases left in between. Germline assignment: CDR1 SGHDT and CDR2 YYEEEE. The CDR3: CASSELIWWGEGNYGYTF. As DNA, the CDR3 is TGTGCCAGCAGCGAACTAATTTGGTGGGGGGAAGGTAACTATGGCTACACCTTC.

This sequence joins TRBV5-1 and TRBJ1-1; 10 nucleotides line up with TRBD1. The germline gives CDR1 SGHRS, CDR2 YFSETQ. CDR3 length: 14 residues. V shed 4 bases, J shed 4 bases, and the junction held 4 bases outside the gene matches. CDR3 protein: CASSRWTGGTEAFF. The CDR3 bases are TGCGCCAGCAGCCGATGGACAGGGGGCACTGAAGCTTTCTTT.

This clone was counted a single time. The chain links TRBV12-3 or TRBV12-4 to TRBJ1-3; D is undetermined. V gave up 5 bases and J gave up 4 bases, with 6 bases separating them. CDR3 length: 12 amino acids. The CDR3 protein is CASSRIGNTIYF. CDR3 coding DNA: TGTGCCAGCAGTCGTATAGGAAACACCATATATTTT.

This clone was found a few times. The genes are TRBV9 and TRBJ2-1; 11 bases line up with TRBD2. Germline CDR1 reads SGDLS; CDR2 reads YYNGEE. The CDR3 has 23 amino acids. Trimming took 8 bases from V and 0 from J; bases not matched to a gene: 28. CDR3 amino acids: CARSSRSGGEGLAALDSYNEQFF. The CDR3 DNA is TGTGCCAGGAGCAGTAGATCTGGGGGTGAGGGACTAGCGGCACTCGACTCCTACAATGAGCAGTTCTTC. The full variable domain, its missing parts supplied by reference TRBV9 and TRBJ2-1, is DSGVTQTPKHLITATGQRVTLRCSPRSGDLSVYWYQQSLDQGLQFLIQYYNGEERAKGNILERFSAQQFPDLHSELNLSSLELGDSALYFCARSSRSGGEGLAALDSYNEQFFGPGTRLTVL.

The J gene is TRBJ2-1, the V gene TRBV5-1; D may be TRBD1 (5 bases). The CDR3 consists of 15 residues. The V end lost 0 bases, the J end lost 5 bases, and 12 bases lay between the germline ends. Germline-derived CDR1 and CDR2 are SGHRS and YFSETQ. The CDR3 reads CASSLEQALNNEQFF. CDR3 coding DNA: TGCGCCAGCAGCTTGGAACAGGCCCTCAACAATGAGCAGTTCTTC. The full variable domain, its missing parts supplied by reference TRBV5-1 and TRBJ2-1, is KAGVTQTPRYLIKTRGQQVTLSCSPISGHRSVSWYQQTPGQGLQFLFEYFSETQRNKGNFPGRFSGRQFSNSRSEMNVSTLELGDSALYLCASSLEQALNNEQFFGPGTRLTVL.

The chain has TRBV30 and TRBJ1-4; D is undetermined. Germline loops: CDR1 GTSNPN, CDR2 SVGIG (reference sequence). This CDR3 region has 13 residues. The germline V and J ends were trimmed by 4 bases and 10 bases, with 16 bases remaining between them. The CDR3 loop reads CAWNAGQDGKLFF. CDR3 bases: TGTGCCTGGAACGCAGGCCAAGATGGAAAACTGTTTTTT. Full variable domain (rest looked up from reference TRBV30 and TRBJ1-4): SQTIHQWPATLVQPVGSPLSLECTVEGTSNPNLYWYRQAAGRGLQLLFYSVGIGQISSEVPQNLSASRPQDRQFILSSKKLLLSDSGFYLCAWNAGQDGKLFFGSGTQLSVL.

The genes are TRBV19 and TRBJ1-2, with D perhaps matching TRBD1 (5 bases). Germline-derived CDR1 and CDR2 are LNHDA and SQIVND (reference sequence). The CDR3 contains 16 residues. V was shortened by 3 bases and J by 7 bases, with 21 bases between the two germline ends. In DNA form, the CDR3 reads TGTGCCAGTAGTATTGAATGGGGGGGAAGGGCATCTGGCTACACCTTC. It yields the protein CASSIEWGGRASGYTF.

This chain's CDR3 is CASSTSGRGSYNEQFF. The CDR3 DNA sequence: TGTGCCAGCAGTACAAGCGGGAGGGGTTCCTACAATGAGCAGTTCTTC. This chain joins TRBV2 and TRBJ2-1; 10 positions agree with TRBD2. CDR3 size: 16 residues. V lost 5 bases and J lost 1; bases outside the gene matches: 5. Germline assignment: CDR1 SNHLY and CDR2 FYNNEI.

The chain carries TRBV4-1 and TRBJ2-1; D call uncertain. CDR1 MGHRA and CDR2 YSYEKL come from the germline V gene. V shed 2 bases and J shed 10 bases, with 12 bases lying between them. The CDR3 is 13 amino acids. CDR3 nucleotide sequence: TGCGCCAGCAGCCAACCAGATAGCTGGGAGCAGTTCTTC. Translation: CASSQPDSWEQFF.

The chain has TRBV2 and TRBJ2-7; 9 bases fit TRBD1. V dropped 6 bases and J dropped 4; count of bases not matched to a gene: 10. This CDR3 has 15 residues. Germline lookup yields CDR1 SNHLY and CDR2 FYNNEI. The CDR3 protein is CASSEAGTGIYEQYF. The CDR3 DNA follows: TGTGCCAGCAGCGAGGCCGGGACAGGGATTTACGAGCAGTACTTC.

The rearrangement joins TRBV2 to TRBJ1-2, with D uncertain. The CDR3 is 14 amino acids. Trimming stripped 0 bases from V and 2 bases from J, with 7 bases between. The V gene's germline CDR1 is SNHLY and CDR2 FYNNEI. DNA of the CDR3: TGTGCCAGCAGTGAAGCGCAGGTGAACTATGGCTACACCTTC. As protein: CASSEAQVNYGYTF.

The rearrangement uses TRBV5-1 and TRBJ1-2, with TRBD1 matching over 7 bases. Germline V gene sequence: CDR1 SGHRS, CDR2 YFSETQ. The length of the CDR3 is 16 residues. With V trimmed by 0 bases and J by 2 bases, 7 bases remained unmatched. The CDR3 region is CASSLGETGKNYGYTF. CDR3 bases: TGCGCCAGCAGCTTGGGGGAGACAGGGAAAAACTATGGCTACACCTTC.

The genes are TRBV7-2 and TRBJ2-2; possibly TRBD1 for D (5 bases). With 5 bases removed from V and 5 bases from J, the gap between germline ends came to 12 bases. Germline V lookup: CDR1 SGHTA, CDR2 FQGNSA. The CDR3 runs 14 residues. CDR3 amino acids: CASSLRQRTGELFF. CDR3 nucleotide sequence: TGTGCCAGCAGCCTGAGACAGAGAACCGGGGAGCTGTTTTTT.

The rearrangement joins TRBV29-1 to TRBJ2-7; TRBD2 agrees at 16 bases. The CDR3 sequence is 13 residues long. Unmatched junction bases numbered 8, after V lost 7 bases and J lost 11 bases. Germline CDR1 reads SQVTM; CDR2 reads ANQGSEA. DNA for the CDR3: TGCAGCGCCGAGGGACTAGCGGGAGGGCCTAAGTACTTC. This encodes CSAEGLAGGPKYF.

The sample holds one count of this clone. This rearrangement joins TRBV5-6 to TRBJ1-5; D call uncertain. V lost 6 bases, J lost 5 bases, and 15 bases lay in between. The CDR3 runs 14 residues. Germline CDR1 and CDR2: SGHDT and YYEEEE. CDR3 coding DNA: TGTGCCAGCACCGCGGCGGGAAACCATCAGCCCCAGCATTTT. As protein: CASTAAGNHQPQHF. Full variable domain (missing parts from reference TRBV5-6 and TRBJ1-5): DAGVTQSPTHLIKTRGQQVTLRCSPKSGHDTVSWYQQALGQGPQFIFQYYEEEERQRGNFPDRFSGHQFPNYSSELNVNALLLGDSALYLCASTAAGNHQPQHFGDGTRLSIL.